The 30 T cell receptor beta chains in this list originate from one sample, sequenced in a study of shared clonotypes between healthy human individuals (TCRdb year 2020). Libraries were made using the immunoSEQ multiplex PCR assay. The clones in this table, taken by TCRdb from immuneACCESS, are in-frame only. Not every clone is retained; where verified, under half of the shortfall comes from an unresolved V gene, and the cause of the rest is unknown. Here the sample has 450,000 to 500,000 clones; 65% to 85% occur a single time. The leading ten clones occupy roughly 12% of the sample. The specimen sequenced was PBMCs. These TCRs come from a woman in her 40s in good health. Some clones in this sample may be carry-over from other donors' samples.

The J gene is TRBJ2-7, the V gene TRBV9; 10 bases fit TRBD1. Per the germline V gene, CDR1 is SGDLS and CDR2 is YYNGEE. CDR3 length: 15 residues. With 3 bases clipped from V and 5 bases from J, the junction kept 8 bases outside the gene matches. The CDR3 nucleotides read TGTGCCAGCAGCGCCCGGGACAGGGGTATGGACGAGCAGTACTTC. This encodes CASSARDRGMDEQYF.

The chain joins TRBV19 to TRBJ1-5; 8 bases map to TRBD1. From germline, CDR1 is LNHDA and CDR2 SQIVND (reference sequence). This CDR3 is 14 amino acids long. V trimming: 1 base; J trimming: 6 bases; junction bases outside the gene matches: 2. In DNA form, the CDR3 reads TGTGCCAGTAGTATAGCAGGGGGCATTCAGCCCCAGCATTTT. Its translation is CASSIAGGIQPQHF.

The gene calls are TRBV5-6 and TRBJ1-4; D not resolved. This CDR3 is 14 amino acids long. CDR1 and CDR2 from the germline V gene are SGHDT and YYEEEE. V was trimmed by 1 base and J by 3 bases, leaving 7 bases between them. The CDR3 nucleotides are TGTGCCAGCAGCTTGCCAGGACCTAATGAAAAACTGTTTTTT. Amino acid sequence: CASSLPGPNEKLFF. The complete variable domain, with remaining parts taken from reference TRBV5-6 and TRBJ1-4, reads DAGVTQSPTHLIKTRGQQVTLRCSPKSGHDTVSWYQQALGQGPQFIFQYYEEEERQRGNFPDRFSGHQFPNYSSELNVNALLLGDSALYLCASSLPGPNEKLFFGSGTQLSVL.

About this clone: Other DNA sequences in the sample encode the same CDR3. V is TRBV30 and J is TRBJ1-5; D unresolved. Germline V gene lookup returns CDR1 GTSNPN and CDR2 SVGIG (reference sequence). The CDR3 loop spans 13 amino acids. The V end was cut by 0 bases, the J end by 4 bases, with 7 bases between. The CDR3 spells CAWSVGENQPQHF. CDR3 bases: TGTGCCTGGAGTGTCGGAGAGAATCAGCCCCAGCATTTT.

As for this clone: Since a far larger clone is one base different, this is likely a read error. The chain carries TRBV27 and TRBJ1-1; TRBD1 might be the D (5 bases). CDR3 size: 15 residues. In germline, CDR1 is MNHEY, CDR2 SMNVEV (reference sequence). V was clipped by 1 base and J by 1 base, with 10 bases between them. The CDR3, as DNA: TGTGCCAGCAGTTTATGTGGGGCAGGGAACACTGAAGCTTTCTTT. This encodes CASSLCGAGNTEAFF.

The chain recombines TRBV28 with TRBJ2-7, with 11 positions matching TRBD2. This CDR3 has 16 amino acids. V gave up 6 bases and J gave up 0 bases; unmatched junction bases: 7. Germline values: CDR1 MDHEN, CDR2 SYDVKM. DNA for the CDR3: TGTGCCAGCAGCCGACCACTAGCGGGAGCCTCCTACGAGCAGTACTTC. This gives the protein CASSRPLAGASYEQYF.

As to this clone: A read error likely explains this, since a far larger clone differs by one base. The V call is TRBV5-1, the J call TRBJ2-1, with 9 bases lining up with TRBD2. The length of the CDR3 is 15 residues. Germline V gene sequence: CDR1 SGHRS, CDR2 YFSETQ. The CDR3 region is CASGLVVAGVLEQFF. For the CDR3, the DNA is TGCGCCAGCGGCTTGGTAGTAGCGGGAGTCCTGGAGCAGTTCTTC.

This clone was found once. The chain couples TRBV2 to TRBJ1-3; the D gene is possibly TRBD1 (5 bases). Trimming shortened V by 3 bases and J by 4 bases, and 13 bases separated the two germline ends. The CDR3 runs to 15 residues. Germline CDR1 and CDR2: SNHLY and FYNNEI. CDR3: CASSEFKGRGNTIYF. The CDR3 nucleotides read TGTGCCAGCAGTGAGTTTAAGGGGCGCGGAAACACCATATATTTT.

This chain links TRBV6-5 with TRBJ2-1; TRBD2 aligns across 8 bases. With 6 bases clipped from V and 8 bases from J, the junction kept 6 bases outside the gene matches. CDR1 is MNHEY, CDR2 SVGAGI, per germline. The CDR3 extends over 13 amino acids. The CDR3 sequence is CASSLTSEDEQFF. CDR3 nucleotide sequence: TGTGCCAGCAGCCTGACTAGCGAGGATGAGCAGTTCTTC.

The chain is built from TRBV10-3 and TRBJ1-2; 10 positions agree with TRBD1. Germline V gives CDR1 ENHRY, CDR2 SYGVKD. The CDR3 contains 16 residues. Trimming removed 6 bases from V and 3 bases from J; junction bases left unmatched: 10. The CDR3 bases are TGTGCCATCAGACCGGGACAGGGGCCTGATGACTATGGCTACACCTTC. This encodes CAIRPGQGPDDYGYTF.

This clone occurred many times. Within the sample, other DNA sequences also encode this same CDR3. The rearrangement links TRBV10-3 to TRBJ2-1; a weak D match, TRBD1 (6 bases). The germline V and J ends were trimmed by 5 bases and 7 bases, with 18 bases remaining between them. The CDR3 spans 15 residues. Per the germline V gene, CDR1 is ENHRY and CDR2 is SYGVKD. The CDR3 is CAISYSDPGTNEQFF. CDR3 sequence (DNA): TGTGCCATCAGTTATTCGGACCCCGGGACAAATGAGCAGTTCTTC.

On this clone itself: A far more abundant clone sits one base away, making this likely a read error. The sample has other DNA sequences that encode this CDR3 too. This rearrangement joins TRBV11-2 to TRBJ2-1, with 12 nucleotides matching TRBD2. The CDR3 is 15 amino acids. In germline, CDR1 is SGHAT, CDR2 FQNNGV. The CDR3 reads CASSSRLAGDNEQFF. The CDR3, as DNA: TGTGCTAGCAGCTCTAGACTAGCGGGAGACAATGAGCAGTTCTTC.

The chain couples TRBV9 to TRBJ1-2, with a possible D match to TRBD1 (6 bases). V was clipped by 3 bases and J by 1 base, with 16 bases between them. Germline loops: CDR1 SGDLS, CDR2 YYNGEE. This CDR3 has 16 residues. CDR3 nucleotides: TGTGCCAGCAGCGCATCAACCGGGACAATTAACTATGGCTACACCTTC. This encodes CASSASTGTINYGYTF.

The chain links TRBV6-5 to TRBJ1-1; 7 positions match TRBD1. V gave up 8 bases and J gave up 4 bases; unmatched junction bases: 7. The CDR3 runs 13 residues. In germline, CDR1 is MNHEY, CDR2 SVGAGI. The CDR3 DNA sequence: TGTGCCAGCGGACGACAGGGCCCCACTGAAGCTTTCTTT. It yields the protein CASGRQGPTEAFF.

This clone was seen only a few times. The CDR3 nucleotides are TGTGCCAGCAGACGACAGGTTAATGACTATGGCTACACCTTC. Amino acids: CASRRQVNDYGYTF. The gene calls are TRBV27 and TRBJ1-2; perhaps TRBD1 as D (6 bases). Germline CDR1 is MNHEY and CDR2 is SMNVEV (reference sequence). There are 14 residues in the CDR3. Trimming took off 6 bases at V and 3 bases at J, with 14 bases between the two ends.

On this clone: This is likely an artifact of a read error, given a far larger clone one base away. The V gene is TRBV30, the J gene TRBJ1-4, with D maybe TRBD1 (5 bases). The germline gives CDR1 GTSNPN, CDR2 SVGIG (reference sequence). The CDR3 loop spans 14 amino acids. Between the trimmed V and J ends, which lost 5 bases and 1 base, there was a span of 11 bases. The DNA of the CDR3 is TGTGCCTGGGGGGGACCCATAACTAATGAAAAACTGTTTTTT. Translating it yields CAWGGPITNEKLFF.

The chain links TRBV28 to TRBJ1-2, with a weak D call TRBD1 (5 bases). Trimming left V 8 bases short and J 0 bases short, with 10 bases between. Germline V lookup: CDR1 MDHEN, CDR2 SYDVKM. The CDR3 consists of 13 residues. In nucleotides, the CDR3 is TGTGCCAGCCCCGACAGATCTAACTATGGCTACACCTTC. Translated: CASPDRSNYGYTF.

V usage is TRBV29-1 and J usage is TRBJ2-5; 8 bases map to TRBD2. This CDR3 region has 14 residues. CDR1 is SQVTM and CDR2 is ANQGSEA in the germline V gene. V shed 6 bases, J shed 5 bases, and the junction held 11 bases outside the gene matches. This CDR3 reads CSVDRRGGGETQYF. The CDR3 nucleotides are TGCAGCGTAGACCGCAGGGGCGGGGGGGAGACCCAGTACTTC.

This chain uses TRBV30 with TRBJ1-1; D is uncertain. V was shortened by 4 bases and J by 1 base, with 10 bases between the two germline ends. The CDR3 is 13 residues long. Germline V CDR1 and CDR2: GTSNPN, SVGIG (reference sequence). DNA of the CDR3: TGTGCCTGGAAGAACGTACAGAACACTGAAGCTTTCTTT. Protein product: CAWKNVQNTEAFF.

J is TRBJ1-2 and V is TRBV5-1; TRBD1 matches 9 bases. This CDR3 spans 15 amino acids. Per germline, CDR1 SGHRS and CDR2 YFSETQ. The trim removed 4 bases at V and 8 bases at J, leaving 12 bases unmatched. CDR3 in DNA: TGCGCCAGCAGCGTTATTCCGGGACAGGGCCTCGGCTACACCTTC. The encoded protein is CASSVIPGQGLGYTF.

This chain uses TRBV2 with TRBJ2-1; possibly TRBD1 for D (6 bases). CDR1 is SNHLY, CDR2 FYNNEI, per germline. Trimming removed 5 bases from V and 3 bases from J, with 14 bases in between. The CDR3 has 15 amino acids. The CDR3 DNA reads TGTGCCAGCAGTCAACAGGGCGGATTCTACAATGAGCAGTTCTTC. It yields the protein CASSQQGGFYNEQFF.

The CDR3, as DNA: TGTGCCAGCAGCCACCCAAACACTGAAGCTTTCTTT. Protein: CASSHPNTEAFF. The V gene is TRBV7-3, the J gene TRBJ1-1, with no clear D. V lost 5 bases, J lost 2 bases, and 6 bases lay in between. The CDR3 length is 12 residues. Germline V gene data show CDR1 as SGHTA and CDR2 as FQGTGA. Drawing the rest from reference TRBV7-3 and TRBJ1-1, the complete variable domain is GAGVSQTPSNKVTEKGKYVELRCDPISGHTALYWYRQSLGQGPEFLIYFQGTGAADDSGLPNDRFFAVRPEGSVSTLKIQRTERGDSAVYLCASSHPNTEAFFGQGTRLTVV.

The chain employs TRBV27 and TRBJ1-2, with a weak D call TRBD1 (5 bases). Germline-derived CDR1 and CDR2 are MNHEY and SMNVEV (reference sequence). This CDR3 region has 14 residues. Trimming stripped 5 bases from V and 5 bases from J, with 15 bases between. CDR3 sequence reads: CASSPRQLYYGYTF. The CDR3 coding sequence is TGTGCCAGCAGTCCCCGACAGCTTTATTATGGCTACACCTTC.

V usage is TRBV5-4 and J usage is TRBJ2-1, with 7 bases fitting TRBD2. V shed 5 bases, J shed 5 bases, and the junction held 10 bases outside the gene matches. The V gene's germline CDR1 is SGHNT and CDR2 YYREEE (reference sequence). This CDR3 contains 15 residues. CDR3 sequence reads: CASRAGGRGNNEQFF. CDR3 DNA sequence: TGTGCCAGCAGGGCGGGCGGGAGAGGGAACAATGAGCAGTTCTTC. The entire variable domain, with the rest obtained from reference TRBV5-4 and TRBJ2-1, is as follows: ETGVTQSPTHLIKTRGQQVTLRCSSQSGHNTVSWYQQALGQGPQFIFQYYREEENGRGNFPPRFSGLQFPNYSSELNVNALELDDSALYLCASRAGGRGNNEQFFGPGTRLTVL.

This clone appeared a few times. This chain connects TRBV4-2 to TRBJ2-5; TRBD1 matches 11 bases. Trimming took 0 bases from V and 5 from J; bases not matched to a gene: 14. Germline V CDR1 and CDR2: LGHNA, YNFKEQ. The CDR3 totals 19 residues. Here the CDR3 reads CASSQEGTGGRRDWETQYF. DNA of the CDR3: TGTGCCAGCAGCCAAGAGGGGACAGGGGGTAGGAGGGATTGGGAGACCCAGTACTTC.

This chain joins TRBV29-1 and TRBJ2-3; 10 nucleotides agree with TRBD1. Germline CDR1 reads SQVTM; CDR2 reads ANQGSEA. V lost 7 bases and J lost 3; bases outside the gene matches: 7. This CDR3 spans 14 amino acids. As DNA, the CDR3 is TGCAGCGCCTGGGACAGGGGTTCGACAGATACGCAGTATTTT. Protein: CSAWDRGSTDTQYF.

The chain carries TRBV9 and TRBJ2-7; 7 bases are a match to TRBD1. The length of the CDR3 is 15 residues. The germline V gene has CDR1 SGDLS and CDR2 YYNGEE. With 3 bases clipped from V and 6 bases from J, the junction kept 12 bases outside the gene matches. The CDR3 sequence is CASSAKLGQSGEQYF. The CDR3 DNA follows: TGTGCCAGCAGCGCAAAATTGGGACAGTCGGGCGAGCAGTACTTC.

The chain links TRBV4-1 to TRBJ2-1; D may be TRBD1 (5 bases). CDR3 length: 14 amino acids. V gave up 0 bases and J gave up 10 bases, with 13 bases separating them. The V gene's germline CDR1 is MGHRA and CDR2 YSYEKL. The CDR3 is CASSQDPRAEEQFF. In nucleotides, the CDR3 is TGCGCCAGCAGCCAAGATCCCAGGGCTGAGGAGCAGTTCTTC.

The chain is built from TRBV5-1 and TRBJ1-1; a possible D gene is TRBD1 (5 bases). Germline V lookup: CDR1 SGHRS, CDR2 YFSETQ. The CDR3 length is 14 residues. Trimming took 2 bases from V and 2 from J, leaving 10 bases between them. CDR3 in DNA: TGCGCCAGCAGCTTTTTGGGGGTCAACACTGAAGCTTTCTTT. Its protein product is CASSFLGVNTEAFF. Full variable domain (missing parts from reference TRBV5-1 and TRBJ1-1): KAGVTQTPRYLIKTRGQQVTLSCSPISGHRSVSWYQQTPGQGLQFLFEYFSETQRNKGNFPGRFSGRQFSNSRSEMNVSTLELGDSALYLCASSFLGVNTEAFFGQGTRLTVV.

The V gene is TRBV9, the J gene TRBJ2-5, with 11 bases identical to TRBD2. The CDR3 has 17 amino acids. Trimming took 0 bases from V and 2 from J; bases not matched to a gene: 6. Germline CDR1 and CDR2: SGDLS and YYNGEE. The CDR3 DNA reads as TGTGCCAGCAGCGTAGCTACTAGCGGGAGCGGGCAAGAGACCCAGTACTTC. It is translated as CASSVATSGSGQETQYF.